This T cell receptor (beta chain) was recorded in a study of blood T cell repertoires in COVID-19. Study background: The cDNA or gDNA used as material had been derived from T cells, B-cell-depleted T cells, or PBMCs.

This clone was picked up one time. Some clones are missing from TCRdb's copy, which holds only in-frame ones; the method was immunoSEQ multiplex PCR. Of 59,000 or so clones listed, roughly 93% are singletons. This CDR3 region has 14 residues. Germline lookup yields CDR1 MNHEY and CDR2 SVGAGI. Losses at the gene ends were 7 bases for V and 2 bases for J; bases not matched to a gene: 7. The TCR originated in a human donor in a cohort sampled during active COVID-19. What was sequenced was peripheral blood. The J gene is TRBJ2-7, the V gene TRBV6-5, with TRBD2 identical over 8 bases. The CDR3 nucleotides are TGTGCCAGCATATTAGCGGGATGGACCTACGAGCAGTACTTC. Its translation: CASILAGWTYEQYF.